The clone carrying this T cell receptor (beta chain) has a handful of counts. The sample comes from a study of blood T cell repertoires in COVID-19. Study-level background: Some COVID-19 samples were acute and others convalescent; all came from the United States, Italy and Spain. PBMCs, B-cell-depleted T cells, or T cells provided the cDNA or gDNA that made up the material.

This CDR3 region has 20 residues. Between the trimmed V and J ends, which lost 3 bases and 3 bases, there was a span of 29 bases. Germline loops: CDR1 MNHEY, CDR2 SVGEGT. The authors' processing: Amplified reference gene primers provided the basis for estimating nucleated cell counts. The data were produced by immunoSEQ multiplex PCR, yet TCRdb's version contains in-frame clones alone and is incomplete. V and J calls and clone size are as listed in that table; D and trimming were resolved from the DNA. This repertoire shows approximately 100,000 clones, over 75% found once; its top ten account for about 14%.

The chain joins TRBV6-2 or TRBV6-3 to TRBJ1-1; no firm D call. The receptor's source is a woman in her 70s with acute or convalescent COVID-19. Specimen: peripheral blood. CDR3 sequence reads: CASSYSRPTVSNRWDTEAFF. CDR3 coding DNA: TGTGCCAGCAGTTATAGCCGACCCACTGTAAGTAATCGATGGGACACTGAAGCTTTCTTT.